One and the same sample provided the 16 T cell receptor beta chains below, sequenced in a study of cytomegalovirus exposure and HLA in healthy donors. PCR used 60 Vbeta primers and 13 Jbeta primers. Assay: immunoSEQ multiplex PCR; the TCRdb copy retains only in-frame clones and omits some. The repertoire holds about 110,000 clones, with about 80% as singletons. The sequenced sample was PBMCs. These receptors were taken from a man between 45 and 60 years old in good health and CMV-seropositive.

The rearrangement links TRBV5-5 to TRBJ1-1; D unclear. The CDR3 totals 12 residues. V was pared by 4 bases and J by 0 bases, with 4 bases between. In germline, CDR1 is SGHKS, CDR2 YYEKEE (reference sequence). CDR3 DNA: TGTGCCAGCAGCACAGTGAACACTGAAGCTTTCTTT. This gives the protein CASSTVNTEAFF.

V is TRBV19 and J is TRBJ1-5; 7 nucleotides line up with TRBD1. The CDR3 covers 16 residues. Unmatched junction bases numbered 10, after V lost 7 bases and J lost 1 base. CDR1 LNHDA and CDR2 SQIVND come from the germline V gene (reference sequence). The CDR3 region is CASTEQGQLSNQPQHF. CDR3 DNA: TGTGCCAGTACCGAACAGGGGCAGCTAAGCAATCAGCCCCAGCATTTT.

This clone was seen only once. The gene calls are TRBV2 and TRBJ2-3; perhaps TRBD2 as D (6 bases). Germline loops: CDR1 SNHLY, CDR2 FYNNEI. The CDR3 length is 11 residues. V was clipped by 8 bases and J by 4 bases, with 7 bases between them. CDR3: CASWGADTQYF. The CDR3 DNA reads TGTGCCAGCTGGGGGGCAGATACGCAGTATTTT. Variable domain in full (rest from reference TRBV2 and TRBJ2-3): EPEVTQTPSHQVTQMGQEVILRCVPISNHLYFYWYRQILGQKVEFLVSFYNNEISEKSEIFDDQFSVERPDGSNFTLKIRSTKLEDSAMYFCASWGADTQYFGPGTRLTVL.

In nucleotides, the CDR3 is TGTGCCAGCCAAAGTTATTACAGGGTGGATCAGCCCCAGCATTTT. Protein product: CASQSYYRVDQPQHF. The genes are TRBV2 and TRBJ1-5, with a possible D match to TRBD1 (6 bases). The CDR3 runs 15 residues. The V gene lost 8 bases and the J gene lost 5 bases, with 19 bases spanning the gap. The V gene's germline CDR1 is SNHLY and CDR2 FYNNEI. The full variable domain, completed using reference TRBV2 and TRBJ1-5, is EPEVTQTPSHQVTQMGQEVILRCVPISNHLYFYWYRQILGQKVEFLVSFYNNEISEKSEIFDDQFSVERPDGSNFTLKIRSTKLEDSAMYFCASQSYYRVDQPQHFGDGTRLSIL.

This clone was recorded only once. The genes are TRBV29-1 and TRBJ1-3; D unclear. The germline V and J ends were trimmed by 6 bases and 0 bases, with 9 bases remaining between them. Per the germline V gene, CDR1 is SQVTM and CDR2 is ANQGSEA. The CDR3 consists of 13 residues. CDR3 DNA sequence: TGCAGCGTCTCGGAGCTCTCTGGAAACACCATATATTTT. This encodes CSVSELSGNTIYF.

The CDR3 spells CASRDRGSEETQYF. The CDR3, as DNA: TGCGCCAGTAGGGACAGGGGATCGGAAGAGACCCAGTACTTC. The J gene is TRBJ2-5, the V gene TRBV5-1, with 10 bases that match TRBD1. There are 14 residues in the CDR3. CDR1 SGHRS and CDR2 YFSETQ come from the germline V gene. Unmatched junction bases numbered 7, after V lost 8 bases and J lost 3 bases.

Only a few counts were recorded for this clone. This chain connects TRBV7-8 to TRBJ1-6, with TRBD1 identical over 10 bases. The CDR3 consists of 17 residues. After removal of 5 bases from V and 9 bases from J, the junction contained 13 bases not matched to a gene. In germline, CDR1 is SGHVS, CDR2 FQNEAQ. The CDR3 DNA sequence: TGTGCCAGCAGCAAACACCGGGACAGGGGAAAAGGTTCACCCCTCCACTTT. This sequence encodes CASSKHRDRGKGSPLHF.

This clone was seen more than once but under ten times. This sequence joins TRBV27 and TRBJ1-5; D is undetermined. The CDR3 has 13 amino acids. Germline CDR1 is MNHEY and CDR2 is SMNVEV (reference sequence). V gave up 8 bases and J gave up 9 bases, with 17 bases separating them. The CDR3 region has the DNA TGTGCCAGCCGTCGTGAACGGGTGGGGCCCCAGCATTTT. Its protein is CASRRERVGPQHF.

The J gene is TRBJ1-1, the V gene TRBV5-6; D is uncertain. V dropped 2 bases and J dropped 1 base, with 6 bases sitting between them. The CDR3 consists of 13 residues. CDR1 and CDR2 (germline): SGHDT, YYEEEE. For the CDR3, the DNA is TGTGCCAGCAGCTTTACACCGAACACTGAAGCTTTCTTT. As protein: CASSFTPNTEAFF.

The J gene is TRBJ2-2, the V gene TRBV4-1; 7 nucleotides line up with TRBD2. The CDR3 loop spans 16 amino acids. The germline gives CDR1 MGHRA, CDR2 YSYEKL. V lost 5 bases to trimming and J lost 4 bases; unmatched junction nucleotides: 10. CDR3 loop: CASSSTGGISTGELFF. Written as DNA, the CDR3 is TGCGCCAGCAGCTCCACGGGGGGAATAAGCACCGGGGAGCTGTTTTTT.

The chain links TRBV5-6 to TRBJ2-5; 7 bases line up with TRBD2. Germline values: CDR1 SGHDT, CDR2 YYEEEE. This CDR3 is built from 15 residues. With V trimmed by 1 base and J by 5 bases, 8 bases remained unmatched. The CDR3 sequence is CASSLRRLGGETQYF. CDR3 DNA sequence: TGTGCCAGCAGCTTGCGTCGACTCGGGGGGGAGACCCAGTACTTC. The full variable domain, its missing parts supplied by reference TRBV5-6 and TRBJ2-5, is DAGVTQSPTHLIKTRGQQVTLRCSPKSGHDTVSWYQQALGQGPQFIFQYYEEEERQRGNFPDRFSGHQFPNYSSELNVNALLLGDSALYLCASSLRRLGGETQYFGPGTRLLVL.

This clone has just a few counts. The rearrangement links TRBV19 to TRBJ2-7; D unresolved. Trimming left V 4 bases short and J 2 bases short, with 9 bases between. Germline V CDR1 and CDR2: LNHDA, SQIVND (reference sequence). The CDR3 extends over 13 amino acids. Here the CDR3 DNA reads TGTGCCAGTAGTAGAGACGGTACCTACGAGCAGTACTTC. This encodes CASSRDGTYEQYF.

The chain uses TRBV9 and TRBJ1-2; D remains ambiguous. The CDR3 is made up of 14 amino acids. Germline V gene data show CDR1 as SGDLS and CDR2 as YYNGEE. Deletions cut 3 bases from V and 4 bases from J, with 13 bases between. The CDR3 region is CASSATSRGYGYTF. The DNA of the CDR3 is TGTGCCAGCAGCGCCACAAGCCGGGGCTATGGCTACACCTTC.

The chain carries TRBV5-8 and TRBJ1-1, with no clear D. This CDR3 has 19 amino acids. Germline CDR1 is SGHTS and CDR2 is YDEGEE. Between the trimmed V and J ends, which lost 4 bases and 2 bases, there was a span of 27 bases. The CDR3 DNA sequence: TGTGCCAGCAGCGTGTCGACCGGGGTCAGTTCTAAATCTAACACTGAAGCTTTCTTT. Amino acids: CASSVSTGVSSKSNTEAFF.

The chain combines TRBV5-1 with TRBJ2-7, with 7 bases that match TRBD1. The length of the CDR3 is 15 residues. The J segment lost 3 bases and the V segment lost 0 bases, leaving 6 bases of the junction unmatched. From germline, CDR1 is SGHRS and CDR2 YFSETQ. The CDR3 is CASSLAFGDSYEQYF. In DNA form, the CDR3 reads TGCGCCAGCAGCTTGGCCTTTGGGGACAGCTACGAGCAGTACTTC.

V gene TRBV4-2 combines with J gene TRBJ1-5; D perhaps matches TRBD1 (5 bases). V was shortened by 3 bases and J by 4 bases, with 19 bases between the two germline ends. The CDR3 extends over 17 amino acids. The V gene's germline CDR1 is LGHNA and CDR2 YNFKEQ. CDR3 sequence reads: CASSQGVMGGGNQPQHF. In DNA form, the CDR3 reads TGTGCCAGCAGCCAGGGGGTAATGGGGGGAGGTAATCAGCCCCAGCATTTT.